These T cell receptor beta chains were read from a single sample in a study of cytomegalovirus exposure and HLA in healthy donors. Clones were sequenced by immunoSEQ multiplex PCR, and TCRdb holds only the in-frame ones, with some missing. The data contain tens of thousands of clones, 50% of them singletons. The sequenced sample was PBMCs. The receptors originated from a human donor in good health. CDR3s include the opening cysteine and the closing phenylalanine or tryptophan. The order of the fields is clone size, V gene, CDR3 length, J gene, D gene, CDR3 protein, CDR3 DNA. A D gene is named only where the DNA matches it firmly. Rows may omit the clone size; those that give it use once, few, many or a size class.

.	TRBV7-3	13	TRBJ2-5	.	CASSLSALETQYF	TGTGCCAGCAGCTTAAGCGCTCTGGAGACCCAGTACTTC
.	TRBV7-9	17	TRBJ1-5	.	CASSLNRGVSRNQPQHF	TGTGCCAGCAGCCTCAACCGGGGGGTCTCTCGAAATCAGCCCCAGCATTTT
few	TRBV7-9	11	TRBJ2-7	.	CASSLSDEQYF	TGTGCCAGCAGCCTTAGCGACGAGCAGTACTTC
once	TRBV7-8	16	TRBJ2-1	TRBD2	CASSVGLAGIVDEQFF	TGTGCCAGCAGCGTGGGACTAGCGGGGATAGTCGATGAGCAGTTCTTC
.	TRBV4-3	14	TRBJ1-1	.	CASSQEVRESEAFF	TGCGCCAGCAGCCAAGAAGTCAGGGAATCTGAAGCTTTCTTT
.	TRBV2	14	TRBJ1-2	TRBD1	CASSEGQGSYGYTF	TGTGCCAGCAGTGAGGGACAGGGGAGCTATGGCTACACCTTC
.	TRBV7-9	15	TRBJ2-7	.	CASSRPGDANYEQYF	TGTGCCAGCTCGCGACCGGGGGATGCTAACTACGAGCAGTACTTC
.	TRBV29-1	18	TRBJ2-1	.	CSVVGGLAGFSGYNEQFF	TGCAGCGTTGTGGGGGGGCTGGCCGGGTTTTCTGGTTACAATGAGCAGTTCTTC
few	TRBV12-2	19	TRBJ2-7	.	CASRLGHRGKGASSYEQYF	TGTGCAAGTCGCTTAGGTCATCGGGGGAAGGGGGCCAGCTCCTACGAGCAGTACTTC
.	TRBV4-1	16	TRBJ2-1	TRBD2	CASSAGLAGGTNEQFF	TGCGCCAGCAGCGCAGGCTTAGCGGGAGGAACCAATGAGCAGTTCTTC
.	TRBV18	17	TRBJ2-7	TRBD1	CASSPALAGQGGNEQYF	TGTGCCAGCTCGCCAGCCCTAGCGGGACAGGGGGGCAACGAGCAGTACTTC